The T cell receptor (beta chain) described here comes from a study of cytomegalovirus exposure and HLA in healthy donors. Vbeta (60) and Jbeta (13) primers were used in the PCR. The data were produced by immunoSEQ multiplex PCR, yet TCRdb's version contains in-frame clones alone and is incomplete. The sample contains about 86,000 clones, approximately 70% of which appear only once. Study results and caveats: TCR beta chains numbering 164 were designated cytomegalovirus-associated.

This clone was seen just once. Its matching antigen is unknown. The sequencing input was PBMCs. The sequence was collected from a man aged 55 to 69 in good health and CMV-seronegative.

DNA of the CDR3: TGTGCCAGCAGCCTCAGGACACAGGGGGTAAACACTGAAGCTTTCTTT. Translating it yields CASSLRTQGVNTEAFF. The chain has TRBV11-2 and TRBJ1-1; TRBD1 agrees at 8 bases. The CDR3 has 16 residues. Germline V gene lookup returns CDR1 SGHAT and CDR2 FQNNGV. The junction had 10 bases not matched to a gene; V was cut back by 5 bases and J by 2 bases.